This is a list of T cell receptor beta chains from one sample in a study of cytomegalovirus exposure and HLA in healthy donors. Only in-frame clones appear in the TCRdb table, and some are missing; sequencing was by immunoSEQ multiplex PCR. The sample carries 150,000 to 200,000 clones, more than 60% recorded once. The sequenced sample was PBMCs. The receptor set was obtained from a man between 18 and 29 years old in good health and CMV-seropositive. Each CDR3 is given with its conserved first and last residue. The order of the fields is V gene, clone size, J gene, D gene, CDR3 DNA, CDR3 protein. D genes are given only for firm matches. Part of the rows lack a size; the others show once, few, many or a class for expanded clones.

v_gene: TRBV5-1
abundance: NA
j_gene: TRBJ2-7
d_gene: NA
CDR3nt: TGCGCCAGCAGCTTGGAAAGCATTACCTACGAGCAGTACTTC
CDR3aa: CASSLESITYEQYF

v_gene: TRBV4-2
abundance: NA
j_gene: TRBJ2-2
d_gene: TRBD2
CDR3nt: TGTGCCAGCCGCCAACAAGGACTAGCGGGGAACACCGGGGAGCTGTTTTTT
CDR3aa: CASRQQGLAGNTGELFF

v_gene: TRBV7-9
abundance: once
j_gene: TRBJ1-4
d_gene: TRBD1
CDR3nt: TGTGCCAGCAGCCGGACAGGGGATCAGGAAAAACTGTTTTTT
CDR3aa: CASSRTGDQEKLFF

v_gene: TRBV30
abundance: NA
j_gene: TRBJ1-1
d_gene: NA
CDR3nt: TGTGCCTGGAGCCTGGGACAATCTCTAGGAGCTTTCTTT
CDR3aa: CAWSLGQSLGAFF

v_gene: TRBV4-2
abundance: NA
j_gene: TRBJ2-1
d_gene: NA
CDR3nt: TGTGCCAGCAGCCAAGAACGGGAGCAGTTCTTC
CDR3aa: CASSQEREQFF

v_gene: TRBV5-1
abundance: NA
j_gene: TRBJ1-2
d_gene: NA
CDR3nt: TGCGCCAGCAGCTTGGCCAGGGAACAAAACTATGGCTACACCTTC
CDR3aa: CASSLAREQNYGYTF

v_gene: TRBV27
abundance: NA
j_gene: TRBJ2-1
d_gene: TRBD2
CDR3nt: TGTGCCAGCAGTTTAGGGGCGGGAGTCTCCTACAATGAGCAGTTCTTC
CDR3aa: CASSLGAGVSYNEQFF

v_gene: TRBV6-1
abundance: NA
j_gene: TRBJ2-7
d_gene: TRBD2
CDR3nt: TGTGCCATACGGGGGCGACTAGCGGGAGCTTGCGAGCAGTACTTC
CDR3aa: CAIRGRLAGACEQYF

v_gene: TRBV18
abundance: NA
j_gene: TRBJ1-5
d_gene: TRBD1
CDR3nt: TGTGCCAGCTCACCGACAGGGGGCGATCAGCCCCAGCATTTT
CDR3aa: CASSPTGGDQPQHF

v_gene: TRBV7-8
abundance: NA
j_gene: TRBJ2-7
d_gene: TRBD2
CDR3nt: TGTGCCAGCAGCTTAGACGGGGGACTAGCGGGCGAGCAGTACTTC
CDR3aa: CASSLDGGLAGEQYF

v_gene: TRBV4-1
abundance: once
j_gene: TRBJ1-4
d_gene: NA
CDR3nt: TGCGCCAGCAGCCAAGGGGCCGGATCTGAAAAACTGTTTTTT
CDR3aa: CASSQGAGSEKLFF

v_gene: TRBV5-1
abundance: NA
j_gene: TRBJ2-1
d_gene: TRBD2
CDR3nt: TGCGCCAGCAGCTTGGCAGGGACTAGCGGGAGAACAGCATACAATGAGCAGTTCTTC
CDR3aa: CASSLAGTSGRTAYNEQFF

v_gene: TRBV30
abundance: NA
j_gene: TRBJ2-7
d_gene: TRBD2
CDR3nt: TGTGCCTGGAGTGGCGGACTAGCGGGAGGGCCTCGGACCTACGAGCAGTACTTC
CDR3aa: CAWSGGLAGGPRTYEQYF

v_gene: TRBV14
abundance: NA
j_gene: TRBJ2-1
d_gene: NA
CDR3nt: TGTGCCAGCAGCCAAGAACTCGCGGGGAACTACAATGAGCAGTTCTTC
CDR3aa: CASSQELAGNYNEQFF

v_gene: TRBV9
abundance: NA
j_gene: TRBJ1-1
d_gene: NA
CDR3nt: TGTGCCAGCAGCGTAGTGCTAAACACTGAAGCTTTCTTT
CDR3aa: CASSVVLNTEAFF

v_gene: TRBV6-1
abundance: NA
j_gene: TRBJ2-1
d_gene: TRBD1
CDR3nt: TGTCCCAGCAGGGAAAGGGGGCTTCCAAACAATGAGCAGTTCTTC
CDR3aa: CPSRERGLPNNEQFF

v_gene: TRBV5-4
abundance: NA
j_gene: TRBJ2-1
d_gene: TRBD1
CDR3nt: TGTGCCAGCAGCTTGAATTTGGGGCAGGGGGTGAATGAGCAGTTCTTC
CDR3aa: CASSLNLGQGVNEQFF

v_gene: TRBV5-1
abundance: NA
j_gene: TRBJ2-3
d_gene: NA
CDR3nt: TGCGCCAGCAGCTTGGACAGGGTTGATTACACAGATACGCAGTATTTT
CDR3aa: CASSLDRVDYTDTQYF

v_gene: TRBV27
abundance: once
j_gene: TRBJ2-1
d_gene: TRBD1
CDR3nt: TGTGCCAGCAGTTTACTTCCAGACAGGGCCAATGAGCAGTTCTTC
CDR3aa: CASSLLPDRANEQFF

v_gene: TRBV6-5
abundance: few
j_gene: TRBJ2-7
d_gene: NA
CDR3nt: TGTGCCAGCAGTTACTCGGGCGGGGTAAGCTCCTACGAGCAGTACTTC
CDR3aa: CASSYSGGVSSYEQYF

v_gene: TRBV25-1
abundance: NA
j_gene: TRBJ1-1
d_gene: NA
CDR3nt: TGTGCCAGCAGCGGTATCCGGAACACTGAAGCTTTCTTT
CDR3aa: CASSGIRNTEAFF

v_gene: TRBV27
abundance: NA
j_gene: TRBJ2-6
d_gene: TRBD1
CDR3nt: TGTGCCAGCAGACCGGGACAGGTGGCTGGGGCCAACGTCCTGACTTTC
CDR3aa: CASRPGQVAGANVLTF

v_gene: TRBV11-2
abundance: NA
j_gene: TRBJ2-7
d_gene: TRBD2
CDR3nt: TGTGCCAGCAGCCCTCAGGGCGGGGGGTCAACGCGGGAGCAGTACTTC
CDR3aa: CASSPQGGGSTREQYF

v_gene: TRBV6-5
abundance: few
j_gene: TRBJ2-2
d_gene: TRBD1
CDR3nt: TGTGCCAGCCGGACAGGGGGCACCGGGGAGCTGTTTTTT
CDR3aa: CASRTGGTGELFF

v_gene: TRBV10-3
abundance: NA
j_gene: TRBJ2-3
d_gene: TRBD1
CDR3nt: TGTGCCATCAGTGAATCGACAGGGCGAGGGGCAGATACGCAGTATTTT
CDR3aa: CAISESTGRGADTQYF

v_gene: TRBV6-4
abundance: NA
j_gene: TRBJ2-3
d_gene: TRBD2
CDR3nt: TGTGCCAGCAGTGACGGGGGAGGGCCCGGAGATACGCAGTATTTT
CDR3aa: CASSDGGGPGDTQYF

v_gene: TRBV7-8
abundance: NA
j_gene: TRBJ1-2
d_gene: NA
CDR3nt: TGTGCCAGCAGCTTGGGGGAGGAAGCCCTCTATGGCTACACCTTC
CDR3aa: CASSLGEEALYGYTF

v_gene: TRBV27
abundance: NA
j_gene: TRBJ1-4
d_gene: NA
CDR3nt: TGTTCCAGCAGTACCCGGGGGAGGGTTGGGGAAAAACTGTTTTTT
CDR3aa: CSSSTRGRVGEKLFF

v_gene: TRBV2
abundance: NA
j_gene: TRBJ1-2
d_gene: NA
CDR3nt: TGTGCCAGCAGGGGTAGGGCAGCGGACTATGGCTACACCTTC
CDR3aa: CASRGRAADYGYTF

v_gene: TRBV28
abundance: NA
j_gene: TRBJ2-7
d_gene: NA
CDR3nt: TGTGCCAGCAGTTTTTTAGGAGTTTCCTACGAGCAGTACTTC
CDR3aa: CASSFLGVSYEQYF

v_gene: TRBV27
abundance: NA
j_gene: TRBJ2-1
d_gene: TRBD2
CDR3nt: TGTGCCAGCAGTCCGGGAGGACCTGAGAACGATGAGCAGTTCTTC
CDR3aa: CASSPGGPENDEQFF

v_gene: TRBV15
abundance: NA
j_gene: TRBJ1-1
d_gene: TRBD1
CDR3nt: TGTGCCACCAGCGCAAGACAGGGGATGAACACTGAAGCTTTCTTT
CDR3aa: CATSARQGMNTEAFF

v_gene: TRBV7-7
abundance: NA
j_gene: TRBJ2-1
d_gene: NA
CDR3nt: TGTGCTAGCAGCCCCCGATGGGGCACGAACAATGAGCAGTTCTTC
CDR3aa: CASSPRWGTNNEQFF

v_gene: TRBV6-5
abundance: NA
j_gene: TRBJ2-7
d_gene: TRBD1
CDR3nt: TGTGCCAGCAGGGAGGGACAGGGGGCAAGCGAGCAGTACTTC
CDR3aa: CASREGQGASEQYF

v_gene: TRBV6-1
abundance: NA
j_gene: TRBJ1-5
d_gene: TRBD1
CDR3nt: TGTGCCAGCAGAGATCAGGACAGGGTGGGACAGCCCCAGCATTTT
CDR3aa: CASRDQDRVGQPQHF

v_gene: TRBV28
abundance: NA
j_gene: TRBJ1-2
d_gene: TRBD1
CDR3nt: TGTGCCAGCAGAGGGACAGGGGGCGATGGCTACACCTTC
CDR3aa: CASRGTGGDGYTF

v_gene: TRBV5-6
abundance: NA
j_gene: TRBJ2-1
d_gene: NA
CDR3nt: TGTGCCAGCAGCTTCAAACAGTACAATGAGCAGTTCTTC
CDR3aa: CASSFKQYNEQFF

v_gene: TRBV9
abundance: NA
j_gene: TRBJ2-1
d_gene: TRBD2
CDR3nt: TGTGCCAGCAGCGTATTTAGCGGGCTTTACAATGAGCAGTTCTTC
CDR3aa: CASSVFSGLYNEQFF

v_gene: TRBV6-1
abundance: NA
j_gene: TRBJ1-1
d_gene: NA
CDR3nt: TGTGCCAGCAGTGAATTTAGGCAGGCCGAAGCTTTCTTT
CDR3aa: CASSEFRQAEAFF

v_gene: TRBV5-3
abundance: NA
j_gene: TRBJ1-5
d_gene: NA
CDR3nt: TGTGCCAGAAGCTTGGCGAGCAGGGTGAGCAATCAGCCCCAGCATTTT
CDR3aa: CARSLASRVSNQPQHF

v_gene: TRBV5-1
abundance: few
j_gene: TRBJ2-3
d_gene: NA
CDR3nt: TGCGCCAGCCGAAGGCTAGGGGGGAGGGCCGTCACAGATACGCAGTATTTT
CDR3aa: CASRRLGGRAVTDTQYF